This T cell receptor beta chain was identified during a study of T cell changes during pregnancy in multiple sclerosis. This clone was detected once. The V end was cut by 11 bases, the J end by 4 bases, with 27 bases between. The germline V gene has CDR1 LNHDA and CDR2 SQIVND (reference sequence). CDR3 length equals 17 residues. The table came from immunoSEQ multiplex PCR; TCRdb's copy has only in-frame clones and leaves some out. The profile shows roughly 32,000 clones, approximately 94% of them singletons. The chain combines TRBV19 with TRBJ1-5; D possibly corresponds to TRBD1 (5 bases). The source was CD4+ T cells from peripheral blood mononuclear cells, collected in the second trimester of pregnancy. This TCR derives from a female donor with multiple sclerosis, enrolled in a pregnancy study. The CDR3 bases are TGTGCCTCTAGAGGTGTGCGGAAAGGGGTATGGAATCAGCCCCAGCATTTT. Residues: CASRGVRKGVWNQPQHF.